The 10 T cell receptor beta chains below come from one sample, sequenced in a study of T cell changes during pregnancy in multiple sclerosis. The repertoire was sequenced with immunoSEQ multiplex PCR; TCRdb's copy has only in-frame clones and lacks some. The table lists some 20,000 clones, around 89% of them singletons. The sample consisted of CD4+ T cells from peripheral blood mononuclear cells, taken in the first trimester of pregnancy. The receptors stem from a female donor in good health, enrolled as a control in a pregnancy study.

CDR3: CASSPTGISTDTQYF. The CDR3 nucleotides read TGTGCCAGCAGCCCGACAGGTATAAGCACAGATACGCAGTATTTT. The chain links TRBV7-2 to TRBJ2-3, with TRBD1 as a possible D gene (6 bases). The CDR3 spans 15 residues. CDR1 and CDR2 (germline): SGHTA, FQGNSA. V was pared by 5 bases and J by 0 bases, with 12 bases between.

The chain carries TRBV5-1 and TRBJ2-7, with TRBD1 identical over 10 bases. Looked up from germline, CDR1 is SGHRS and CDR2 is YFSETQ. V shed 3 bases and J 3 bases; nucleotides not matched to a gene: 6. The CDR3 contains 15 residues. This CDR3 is CASSSSGTGVYEQYF. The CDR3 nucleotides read TGCGCCAGCAGCTCGTCCGGGACAGGGGTCTACGAGCAGTACTTC.

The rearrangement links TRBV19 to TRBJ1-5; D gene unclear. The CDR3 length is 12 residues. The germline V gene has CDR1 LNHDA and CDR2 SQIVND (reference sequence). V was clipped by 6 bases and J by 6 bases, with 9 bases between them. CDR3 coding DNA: TGTGCCAGTAGCGGGGAGAGTCAGCCCCAGCATTTT. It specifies CASSGESQPQHF.

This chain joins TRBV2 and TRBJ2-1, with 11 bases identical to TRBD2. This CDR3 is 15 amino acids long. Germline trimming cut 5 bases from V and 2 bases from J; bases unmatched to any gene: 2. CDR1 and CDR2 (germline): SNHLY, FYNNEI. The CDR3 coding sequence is TGTGCCAGCAGTAGGGGACTAGCGGCCTACAATGAGCAGTTCTTC. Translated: CASSRGLAAYNEQFF.

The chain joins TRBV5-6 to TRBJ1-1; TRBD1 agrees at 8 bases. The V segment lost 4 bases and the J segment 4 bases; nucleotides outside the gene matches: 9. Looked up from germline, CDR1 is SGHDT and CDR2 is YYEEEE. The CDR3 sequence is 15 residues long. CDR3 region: CASSAPTGAGTEAFF. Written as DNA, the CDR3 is TGTGCCAGCAGCGCACCGACAGGGGCCGGCACTGAAGCTTTCTTT. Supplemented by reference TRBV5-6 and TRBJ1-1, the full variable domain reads DAGVTQSPTHLIKTRGQQVTLRCSPKSGHDTVSWYQQALGQGPQFIFQYYEEEERQRGNFPDRFSGHQFPNYSSELNVNALLLGDSALYLCASSAPTGAGTEAFFGQGTRLTVV.

The CDR3 DNA reads TGTGCCAGCAGCTTAGGGTTTGAGGGGGTCCGAAATGAGCAGTTCTTC. Its protein is CASSLGFEGVRNEQFF. The chain links TRBV7-2 to TRBJ2-1, with D maybe TRBD1 (6 bases). The CDR3 is 16 residues long. Germline values: CDR1 SGHTA, CDR2 FQGNSA. V lost 1 base and J lost 7, with 17 bases in between.

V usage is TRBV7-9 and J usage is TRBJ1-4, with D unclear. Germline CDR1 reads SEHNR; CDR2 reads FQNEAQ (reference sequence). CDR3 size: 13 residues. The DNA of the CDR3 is TGTGCAGTGACGGGGTGGAGTGACGAAAAACTGTTTTTT. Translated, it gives CAVTGWSDEKLFF.

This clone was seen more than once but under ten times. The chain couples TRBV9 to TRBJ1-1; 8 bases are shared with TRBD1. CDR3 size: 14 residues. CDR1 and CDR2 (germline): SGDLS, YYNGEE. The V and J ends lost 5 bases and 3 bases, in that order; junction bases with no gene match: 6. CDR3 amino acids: CASRRGQGHTEAFF. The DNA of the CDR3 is TGTGCCAGCAGGAGAGGACAGGGCCACACTGAAGCTTTCTTT. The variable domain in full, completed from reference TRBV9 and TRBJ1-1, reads DSGVTQTPKHLITATGQRVTLRCSPRSGDLSVYWYQQSLDQGLQFLIQYYNGEERAKGNILERFSAQQFPDLHSELNLSSLELGDSALYFCASRRGQGHTEAFFGQGTRLTVV.

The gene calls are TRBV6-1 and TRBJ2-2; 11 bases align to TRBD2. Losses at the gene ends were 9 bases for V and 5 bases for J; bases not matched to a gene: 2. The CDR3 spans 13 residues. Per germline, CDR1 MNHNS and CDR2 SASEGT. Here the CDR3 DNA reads TGTGCCAGTGTAGCGGGGGGGACCGGGGAGCTGTTTTTT. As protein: CASVAGGTGELFF.

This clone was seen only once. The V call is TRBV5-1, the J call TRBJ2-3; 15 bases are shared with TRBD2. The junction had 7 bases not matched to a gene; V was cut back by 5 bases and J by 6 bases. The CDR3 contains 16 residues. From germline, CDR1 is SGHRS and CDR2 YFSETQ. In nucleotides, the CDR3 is TGCGCCAGCAGAGGAGGGACTAGCGGGGGGAGGGATACGCAGTATTTT. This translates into CASRGGTSGGRDTQYF.